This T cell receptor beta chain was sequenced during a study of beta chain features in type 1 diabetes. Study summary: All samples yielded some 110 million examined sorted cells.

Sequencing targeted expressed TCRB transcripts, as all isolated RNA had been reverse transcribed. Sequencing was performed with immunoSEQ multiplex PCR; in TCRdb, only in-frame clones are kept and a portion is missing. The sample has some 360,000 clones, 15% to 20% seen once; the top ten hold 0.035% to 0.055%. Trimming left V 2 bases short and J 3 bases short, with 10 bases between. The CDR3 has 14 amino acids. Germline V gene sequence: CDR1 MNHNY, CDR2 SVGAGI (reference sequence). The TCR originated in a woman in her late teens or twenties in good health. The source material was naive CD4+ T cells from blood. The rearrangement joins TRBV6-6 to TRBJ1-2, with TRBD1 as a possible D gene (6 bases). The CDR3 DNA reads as TGTGCCAGCAGTTACCCCCCAGGGGACTATGGCTACACCTTC. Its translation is CASSYPPGDYGYTF.